Shown below are 22 T cell receptor beta chains from a single sample sequenced in a study of T-cell reconstitution after alpha-beta-depleted transplantation in children. Unique molecular identifiers featured in how the TCRbeta library was prepared. TCRdb itself ran the PCR reads through MiXCR, one entry per CDR3 protein. This repertoire shows roughly 150,000 distinct CDR3 sequences, 11% found once; its top ten account for about 13%. The material sequenced was PBMCs, taken before TCRalphabeta/CD19-depleted stem cell transplant. All receptors derive from a boy aged 2 to 10 with acute myeloid leukemia, due to receive a stem cell transplant.

This clonotype has a count of ten or more. The chain carries TRBV5-1 and TRBJ2-1; D might be TRBD2 (5 bases). Trimming stripped 0 bases from V and 2 bases from J, with 12 bases between. Germline V gene data show CDR1 as SGHRS and CDR2 as YFSETQ. The CDR3 runs to 16 residues. The CDR3, as DNA: TGCGCCAGCAGCTTGGCCGGGGAAATCACCTACAATGAGCAGTTCTTC. This gives the protein CASSLAGEITYNEQFF.

Many counts were recorded for this clonotype. The chain employs TRBV20-1 and TRBJ1-6; possible D gene TRBD1, 6 bases. CDR1 is DFQATT, CDR2 SNEGSKA, per germline (reference sequence). Trimming took 6 bases from V and 10 from J, leaving 13 bases between them. This CDR3 is built from 12 residues. The CDR3 coding sequence is TGCAGTGCCGTTGAGGGGGAATCACCCCTCCACTTT. Protein product: CSAVEGESPLHF.

This clonotype was counted at least ten times. J is TRBJ1-1 and V is TRBV6-1; D remains unclear. The germline V and J ends were trimmed by 6 bases and 2 bases, with 16 bases remaining between them. The CDR3 length is 15 residues. Per germline, CDR1 MNHNS and CDR2 SASEGT. Here the CDR3 DNA reads TGTGCCAGCAGCCCTACGGCAGGATTAAACACTGAAGCTTTCTTT. It codes for CASSPTAGLNTEAFF.

With respect to this clonotype: At one end, the junction sequence differs from germline, possibly due to a read error. The rearrangement uses TRBV29-1 and TRBJ2-2, with D perhaps being TRBD1 or TRBD2 (5 bases each). CDR1 is SQVTM, CDR2 ANQGSEA, per germline. CDR3 length: 13 amino acids. The CDR3 region is CSVVPIDTGDLLF. The CDR3 DNA reads TGCAGCGTTGTCCCTATAGACACCGGGGACCTGTTATTT.

This clonotype was observed at least ten times. This chain connects TRBV10-3 to TRBJ2-3, with D perhaps given as TRBD1 or TRBD2 (5 bases each). The CDR3 is made up of 13 amino acids. Trimming removed 4 bases from V and 0 bases from J, with 5 bases in between. Per germline, CDR1 ENHRY and CDR2 SYGVKD. CDR3 loop: CAISGDSTDTQYF. The CDR3 DNA reads TGTGCCATCAGTGGGGACAGCACAGATACGCAGTATTTT.

The V call is TRBV4-1, the J call TRBJ2-7; D is ambiguous. The germline V and J ends were trimmed by 0 bases and 3 bases, with 12 bases remaining between them. Germline CDR1 is MGHRA and CDR2 is YSYEKL. This CDR3 region has 15 residues. This chain's CDR3 is CASSQDVTGDYEQYF. The DNA of the CDR3 is TGCGCCAGCAGCCAAGATGTTACCGGTGACTACGAGCAGTACTTC.

In this sample, this clonotype turned up many times. The rearrangement joins TRBV30 to TRBJ2-3; 10 bases agree with TRBD2. CDR1 GTSNPN and CDR2 SVGIG come from the germline V gene (reference sequence). The CDR3 extends over 18 amino acids. V trimming: 3 bases; J trimming: 4 bases; junction bases outside the gene matches: 16. CDR3 nucleotides: TGTGCCTGGAGACCAACTAGCGGGAAGTCCCGGAGGGCAGATACGCAGTATTTT. Protein product: CAWRPTSGKSRRADTQYF.

This clonotype was counted ten times or more. The chain recombines TRBV20-1 with TRBJ2-1, with 7 bases that match TRBD2. Germline V lookup: CDR1 DFQATT, CDR2 SNEGSKA (reference sequence). There are 17 residues in the CDR3. The V gene end was trimmed by 0 bases and the J gene end by 0 bases; junction bases not matched to a gene: 8. CDR3 bases: TGCAGTGCTAGAGATGGGGTTGGCGGGAGCTCCTACAATGAGCAGTTCTTC. This encodes CSARDGVGGSSYNEQFF.

In its sample, this clonotype was seen many times. J is TRBJ1-2 and V is TRBV15; 10 positions agree with TRBD1. J was trimmed by 3 bases and V by 3 bases; bases with no gene match: 10. The CDR3 contains 17 residues. The germline gives CDR1 LNHNV, CDR2 YYDKDF (reference sequence). The CDR3 reads CATSRAGTGDRYYGYTF. The CDR3 DNA reads as TGTGCCACCAGCAGGGCCGGGACAGGGGACCGATACTATGGCTACACCTTC.

This clonotype was seen ten or more times. Its ends do not fully match the called genes, so a read error is possible. The rearrangement joins TRBV12-3 or TRBV12-4 to TRBJ1-2, with D maybe TRBD1 (5 bases). The CDR3 covers 14 residues. The CDR3 protein is CASSPAGLGYCYTF. DNA for the CDR3: TGTGCCAGCAGCCCCGCGGGGCTCGGCTATTGCTACACCTTC.

In regard to this clonotype: A much more abundant neighbour one base away suggests this may be a read error. This sequence joins TRBV20-1 and TRBJ1-4; 8 positions match TRBD1. The length of the CDR3 is 14 residues. Germline CDR1 reads DFQATT; CDR2 reads SNEGSKA (reference sequence). V was pared by 1 base and J by 8 bases, with 6 bases of the junction left unmatched. CDR3 DNA sequence: TGCAGTGCTAGAGTAGGACAGGGAAAAGAAAAACTGTTTTTT. Its protein product is CSARVGQGKEKLFF.

This clonotype was observed at least ten times. The rearrangement uses TRBV5-1 and TRBJ2-1, with 9 bases matching TRBD2. Losses at the gene ends were 0 bases for V and 11 bases for J; bases not matched to a gene: 9. Per the germline V gene, CDR1 is SGHRS and CDR2 is YFSETQ. The CDR3 has 15 residues. The CDR3 here is CASSLDGTSTSKQFF. The CDR3 nucleotides read TGCGCCAGCAGCTTGGACGGGACTAGCACTTCTAAGCAGTTCTTC.

Concerning this clonotype itself: A read error may produce the germline difference seen at one junction end. The CDR3 here is CSARDLTSGSHNF. The CDR3 DNA follows: TGCAGTGCTAGAGATCTGACTAGCGGGAGCCATAACTTC. The chain links TRBV20-1 to TRBJ2-1, with 12 bases lining up with TRBD2. This CDR3 is 13 amino acids long. The V gene's germline CDR1 is DFQATT and CDR2 SNEGSKA (reference sequence).

Points on this clonotype: A much larger clone lies one base from this, so it may be a read error. The rearrangement joins TRBV3-1 to TRBJ2-7, with D perhaps assigned TRBD1 or TRBD2 (5 bases each). CDR1 is LGHDT and CDR2 is YNNKEL in the germline V gene (reference sequence). There are 15 residues in the CDR3. The CDR3 spells CASSQDGGAFYELYF. In nucleotides, the CDR3 is TGTGCCAGCAGCCAAGATGGGGGTGCCTTCTACGAGCTGTACTTC.

This clonotype was counted at least ten times. The CDR3 DNA reads as TGTGCCAGCAGCTTATATTTGTCTAGCGGGAGTTACAATGAGCAGTTCTTC. It translates to CASSLYLSSGSYNEQFF. The chain joins TRBV11-2 to TRBJ2-1; 10 nucleotides agree with TRBD2. Germline values: CDR1 SGHAT, CDR2 FQNNGV. This CDR3 contains 17 residues. V lost 2 bases, J lost 4 bases, and 8 bases stayed unmatched.

This clonotype was seen at least ten times. This chain links TRBV20-1 with TRBJ1-5, with TRBD1 matching over 7 bases. The CDR3 consists of 12 residues. After removal of 1 base from V and 8 bases from J, the junction contained 2 bases not matched to a gene. Germline loops: CDR1 DFQATT, CDR2 SNEGSKA (reference sequence). The CDR3, as DNA: TGCAGTGCTAGAGCAGGGGGGAAGCCCCAGCATTTT. This gives the protein CSARAGGKPQHF.

The chain uses TRBV5-6 and TRBJ2-7; D gene unclear. CDR1 and CDR2 (germline): SGHDT, YYEEEE. This CDR3 has 13 amino acids. The CDR3 is CAISPWRSYEQYV. The DNA of the CDR3 is TGTGCCATCAGCCCCTGGCGCTCCTACGAGCAGTACGTC.

This clonotype was seen many times. The chain recombines TRBV12-3 or TRBV12-4 with TRBJ2-7; D is uncertain. V lost 2 bases to trimming and J lost 4 bases, with 6 bases between them. The CDR3 has 12 residues. This CDR3 is CASSLTGYEQYV. In nucleotides, the CDR3 is TGTGCCAGCAGTTTAACGGGTTACGAGCAGTACGTC.

This clonotype was detected ten times or more. The chain uses TRBV20-1 and TRBJ2-7, with a tentative D call TRBD2 (6 bases). The germline V gene encodes CDR1 DFQATT and CDR2 SNEGSKA (reference sequence). The CDR3 contains 13 residues. Trimming removed 6 bases from V and 0 bases from J, with 12 bases in between. CDR3 coding DNA: TGCAGTGCCCAGCTCGGGAGCTCCTACGAGCAGTACTTC. The encoded protein is CSAQLGSSYEQYF.

In this sample, this clonotype turned up many times. V is TRBV6-5 and J is TRBJ1-5; 11 bases line up with TRBD1. CDR3 size: 16 residues. Trimming took 0 bases from V and 6 from J; bases not matched to a gene: 4. Germline V gives CDR1 MNHEY, CDR2 SVGAGI. The chain's CDR3 is CASSYSRDRGTQPQHF. In nucleotides, the CDR3 is TGTGCCAGCAGTTACTCTCGGGACAGGGGGACTCAGCCCCAGCATTTT.

This clonotype has a count of ten or more. J is TRBJ1-1 and V is TRBV5-1; 8 nucleotides align to TRBD1. V shed 4 bases and J 1 base; nucleotides not matched to a gene: 12. Germline CDR1 is SGHRS and CDR2 is YFSETQ. The CDR3 runs to 17 residues. Here the CDR3 reads CASSGGQVRNRNTEAFF. CDR3 bases: TGCGCCAGCAGCGGGGGACAGGTGAGAAATAGGAACACTGAAGCTTTCTTT.

This clonotype was recorded many times. This sequence joins TRBV20-1 and TRBJ1-2, with 8 bases lining up with TRBD1. Per the germline V gene, CDR1 is DFQATT and CDR2 is SNEGSKA (reference sequence). V shed 4 bases, J shed 6 bases, and the junction held 10 bases outside the gene matches. The CDR3 sequence is 14 residues long. CDR3 coding DNA: TGCAGTGCTAAATTGGACAGGGTTAGCCATGGCTACACCTTC. Its protein is CSAKLDRVSHGYTF.